The 16 T cell receptor beta chains given below trace back to one sample, sequenced in a study of shared clonotypes between healthy human individuals. Data came from immunoSEQ multiplex PCR; TCRdb stores just in-frame clones and leaves some out. Of millions of clones in the sample, 80% to 95% were seen once. Sequencing was done on a sample of naive CD4+ T cells from PBMCs. Sample subset: CD45RA+ positively selected. These receptors came from a man aged 18 to 29 in good health. Some clones in this sample may be carry-over from other donors' samples.

As concerns this clone: The junction shows a germline mismatch at one end, possibly a read error. The chain uses TRBV4-2 and TRBJ2-1; tentatively, D is TRBD2 (6 bases). CDR1 LGHNA and CDR2 YNFKEQ come from the germline V gene. CDR3 size: 14 residues. CDR3 loop: CVSSQPTSRSEQFF. In nucleotides, the CDR3 is TGTGTCAGCAGCCAACCCACTAGCCGGTCTGAGCAGTTCTTC.

This clone was seen just once. The chain carries TRBV28 and TRBJ1-1, with TRBD1 as a possible D gene (5 bases). Germline V gene data show CDR1 as MDHEN and CDR2 as SYDVKM. This CDR3 is built from 15 residues. V lost 6 bases, J lost 4 bases, and 18 bases lay in between. Here the CDR3 DNA reads TGTGCCAGCAGCACCGGGACCTCTTCCCCCACTGAAGCTTTCTTT. Its protein is CASSTGTSSPTEAFF.

The rearrangement joins TRBV19 to TRBJ2-4; D call uncertain. Germline-derived CDR1 and CDR2 are LNHDA and SQIVND (reference sequence). The CDR3 has 14 amino acids. V shed 4 bases and J shed 0 bases, with 7 bases lying between them. The CDR3 is CASSKASAKNIQYF. In nucleotides, the CDR3 is TGTGCCAGTAGTAAGGCATCAGCCAAAAACATTCAGTACTTC.

Of note for this clone: Other DNA sequences from this sample encode an identical CDR3 as well. J is TRBJ2-2 and V is TRBV5-1; D ambiguous. V was pared by 0 bases and J by 0 bases, with 9 bases between. CDR1 and CDR2 (germline): SGHRS, YFSETQ. This CDR3 region has 16 residues. CDR3 nucleotides: TGCGCCAGCAGCTTGGGTTCTAGTACGAACACCGGGGAGCTGTTTTTT. It yields the protein CASSLGSSTNTGELFF.

J is TRBJ2-7 and V is TRBV29-1, with D possibly being TRBD1 or TRBD2 (5 bases each). The germline CDR1 and CDR2 sequences are SQVTM and ANQGSEA. Between the trimmed V and J ends, which lost 2 bases and 7 bases, there was a span of 12 bases. This CDR3 is built from 12 residues. CDR3 sequence: CSVEFRGGEQYF. Here the CDR3 DNA reads TGCAGCGTTGAATTCCGGGGCGGGGAGCAGTACTTC.

This clone was recorded a few times. J is TRBJ1-1 and V is TRBV7-9; no clear D gene. The CDR3 has 12 amino acids. Germline lookup yields CDR1 SEHNR and CDR2 FQNEAQ (reference sequence). Trimming shortened V by 5 bases and J by 11 bases, and 15 bases separated the two germline ends. CDR3 amino acids: CASSRITWLAFF. In DNA form, the CDR3 reads TGTGCCAGCAGCCGAATAACTTGGTTGGCTTTCTTT.

The chain employs TRBV18 and TRBJ2-5, with TRBD2 matching 7 bases. CDR1 is KGHSH and CDR2 is LQKENI in the germline V gene. This CDR3 region has 17 residues. The V segment lost 3 bases and the J segment 5 bases; nucleotides outside the gene matches: 15. The CDR3: CASSPLGGLERVETQYF. CDR3 DNA: TGTGCCAGCTCACCCCTGGGAGGGCTCGAGAGGGTGGAGACCCAGTACTTC. The variable domain in full, with the rest retrieved from reference TRBV18 and TRBJ2-5, is NAGVMQNPRHLVRRRGQEARLRCSPMKGHSHVYWYRQLPEEGLKFMVYLQKENIIDESGMPKERFSAEFPKEGPSILRIQQVVRGDSAAYFCASSPLGGLERVETQYFGPGTRLLVL.

V gene TRBV2 combines with J gene TRBJ1-1, with D hard to call. Germline V lookup: CDR1 SNHLY, CDR2 FYNNEI. V was cut by 5 bases and J by 0 bases, with 10 bases left in between. CDR3 length: 14 amino acids. CDR3 protein: CASSPHRVNTEAFF. In DNA form, the CDR3 reads TGTGCCAGCAGTCCCCACCGGGTGAACACTGAAGCTTTCTTT.

The V and J genes are TRBV7-9 and TRBJ1-2, with D maybe TRBD1 (5 bases). The germline CDR1 and CDR2 sequences are SEHNR and FQNEAQ (reference sequence). Trimming took off 4 bases at V and 3 bases at J, with 15 bases between the two ends. The CDR3 sequence is 15 residues long. The CDR3 protein is CASSSSRVGYYGYTF. DNA of the CDR3: TGTGCCAGCAGCTCGTCCAGGGTGGGGTACTATGGCTACACCTTC.

Notes on this clone: This sample also contains other DNA sequences that code for the same CDR3. This chain's CDR3 is CASSLASGSGANVLTF. In DNA form, the CDR3 reads TGCGCCAGCAGCTTGGCATCCGGCTCTGGGGCCAACGTCCTGACTTTC. The rearrangement uses TRBV5-1 and TRBJ2-6; no definite D call. The CDR3 is 16 residues long. CDR1 and CDR2 (germline): SGHRS, YFSETQ. Trimming removed 0 bases at V and 0 bases at J, with 7 bases between. Filled out from reference TRBV5-1 and TRBJ2-6, the complete variable domain reads KAGVTQTPRYLIKTRGQQVTLSCSPISGHRSVSWYQQTPGQGLQFLFEYFSETQRNKGNFPGRFSGRQFSNSRSEMNVSTLELGDSALYLCASSLASGSGANVLTFGAGSRLTVL.

The gene calls are TRBV28 and TRBJ1-3; no reliable D call. CDR3 length equals 15 residues. V was pared by 6 bases and J by 0 bases, with 12 bases between. Looked up from germline, CDR1 is MDHEN and CDR2 is SYDVKM. CDR3 coding DNA: TGTGCCAGCAGCTTCGGGTCCCGCTCTGGAAACACCATATATTTT. Its protein is CASSFGSRSGNTIYF.

The V gene is TRBV19, the J gene TRBJ1-5; D unclear. This CDR3 region has 9 residues. Germline CDR1 and CDR2: LNHDA and SQIVND (reference sequence). Trimming removed 8 bases from V and 6 bases from J, with 2 bases in between. CDR3 in DNA: TGTGCCAGTTGTCAGCCCCAGCATTTT. Translated, it gives CASCQPQHF.

With regard to this clone: Other DNA sequences in the sample encode the same CDR3. The rearrangement joins TRBV6-5 to TRBJ1-5; no reliable D call. Germline CDR1 and CDR2: MNHEY and SVGAGI. Trimming removed 5 bases at V and 0 bases at J, with 8 bases between. This CDR3 contains 14 residues. As DNA, the CDR3 is TGTGCCAGCAGTCAGGAGTTTAGCAATCAGCCCCAGCATTTT. Translating gives CASSQEFSNQPQHF.

V is TRBV28 and J is TRBJ2-3; D possibly corresponds to TRBD2 (6 bases). Germline CDR1 is MDHEN and CDR2 is SYDVKM. Trimming took off 7 bases at V and 2 bases at J, with 10 bases between the two ends. This CDR3 comprises 13 residues. CDR3 sequence (DNA): TGTGCCAGCAATCGGGACTTCACAGATACGCAGTATTTT. This gives the protein CASNRDFTDTQYF.

J is TRBJ1-1 and V is TRBV19; D call uncertain. V was shortened by 3 bases and J by 4 bases, with 12 bases between the two germline ends. Germline V gene sequence: CDR1 LNHDA, CDR2 SQIVND (reference sequence). The CDR3 is 14 residues long. The CDR3 protein is CASSIKRLGTEAFF. In DNA, the CDR3 is TGTGCCAGTAGTATTAAGAGGTTAGGCACTGAAGCTTTCTTT.

The CDR3 loop reads CASSECLLPVLAFSTDTQYF. The CDR3 nucleotides read TGCGCCAGCAGTGAGTGTCTATTACCCGTACTAGCGTTTAGCACAGATACGCAGTATTTT. This sequence joins TRBV10-1 and TRBJ2-3; TRBD2 aligns across 7 bases. CDR1 and CDR2 from the germline V gene are WNHNN and SYGVQD (reference sequence). V shed 1 base and J 0 bases; nucleotides not matched to a gene: 16. The CDR3 sequence is 20 residues long.